The clone carrying this T cell receptor beta chain was found a few times. No antigen is known for it. This CDR3 has 18 amino acids. Germline loops: CDR1 DFQATT, CDR2 SNEGSKA (reference sequence). The V and J ends lost 5 bases and 0 bases, in that order; junction bases with no gene match: 11. It was with a sample-barcoded 5' primer and a J-beta primer mix that a second PCR of roughly 6 to 12 cycles was run. TCRdb redid the calling of the 5' RACE reads with MiXCR, one entry per CDR3 protein. Of about 640,000 distinct CDR3 sequences listed, approximately 59% are singletons. This sample was taken from a study of blood T cells in healthy people across ages. Across the study: Per every two T cells, about one barcoded beta molecule was captured by template switching. General study findings and limits: Older individuals had lower TCR beta diversity per million T cells (the decline was roughly linear). Researchers deemed the diversity estimates from one million T cells underestimates.

The people who gave samples were healthy Caucasians from Russia, aged roughly 6 to 95. The sequencing sample was made of blood. This sequence joins TRBV20-1 and TRBJ2-5; the match to TRBD2 covers 14 bases. This TCR was recovered from a man in his fifties or sixties in good health. The CDR3 DNA follows: TGCAGTGCTTCTCCTGGACTAGCGGGGGGCTTGAACCAAGAGACCCAGTACTTC. Protein: CSASPGLAGGLNQETQYF.